The 10 T cell receptor beta chains reported below all come from one sample, sequenced in a study of molecular identifiers for immune sequencing clone quantification. One entry per CDR3 protein, called by TCRdb with MiXCR from the PCR reads. The sample includes about 320,000 distinct CDR3 sequences, about a fifth seen only once; the top ten take 0.75% to 0.85%. The sequencing sample was made of naive CD8+ T cells from blood, with Jurkat cell RNA spiked in. The subset denotes: FACS-sorted CD8+CD4-CCR7+CD45RA+ naive T cells. These receptors originate from a human donor in good health. Some libraries in this study had Jurkat cell RNA spiked in.

This clonotype came up many times. Here the CDR3 DNA reads TGTGCCAGCAGTTTAGCCGGACTAGAGTTCGGCGATACGCAGTATTTT. This sequence encodes CASSLAGLEFGDTQYF. V usage is TRBV12-3 or TRBV12-4 and J usage is TRBJ2-3; 7 bases are shared with TRBD2. With 0 bases clipped from V and 6 bases from J, the junction kept 9 bases outside the gene matches. This CDR3 spans 16 amino acids.

For this clonotype: A much larger clonotype is one base distant, so this may be a read error. CDR3 region: CTSSEAQGVEQFF. CDR3 DNA sequence: TGTACCAGCAGTGAAGCTCAGGGAGTTGAGCAGTTCTTC. V gene TRBV2 combines with J gene TRBJ2-1; TRBD1 or TRBD2 may be the D gene (5 bases each). Germline values: CDR1 SNHLY, CDR2 FYNNEI. The CDR3 is 13 residues long.

Regarding this clonotype: A much larger clone lies one base from this, so it may be a read error. Without the conserved terminal phenylalanine or tryptophan, this CDR3 likely stems from a read error. The chain joins TRBV20-1 to TRBJ2-3, with TRBD2 matching 7 bases. Germline CDR1 DFQATT, CDR2 SNEGSKA (reference sequence). J gave up 2 bases and V 0 bases, and 5 bases lay outside the gene matches. This CDR3 is 15 amino acids long. The CDR3 loop is CSARDPGGLTDTQYL. The CDR3 DNA is TGCAGTGCTAGAGATCCGGGGGGACTCACAGATACGCAGTATCTT.

The chain uses TRBV27 and TRBJ2-6, with TRBD2 matching 13 bases. This CDR3 is built from 18 residues. The germline CDR1 and CDR2 sequences are MNHEY and SMNVEV (reference sequence). Trimming at V came to 5 bases and at J to 3 bases, leaving 7 bases not matched to a gene. The CDR3 loop is CASSKTSGRSFGANVLTF. In nucleotides, the CDR3 is TGTGCCAGCAGTAAGACTAGCGGGAGGAGTTTTGGGGCCAACGTCCTGACTTTC. Based on the CDR3 plus reference TRBV27 and TRBJ2-6, the full variable domain is EAQVTQNPRYLITVTGKKLTVTCSQNMNHEYMSWYRQDPGLGLRQIYYSMNVEVTDKGDVPEGYKVSRKEKRNFPLILESPSPNQTSLYFCASSKTSGRSFGANVLTFGAGSRLTVL.

This clonotype was observed at least ten times. The chain combines TRBV9 with TRBJ2-2; D ambiguous. CDR1 and CDR2 (germline): SGDLS, YYNGEE. Trimming removed 4 bases from V and 3 bases from J, with 16 bases in between. This CDR3 has 16 residues. CDR3 sequence: CASSPMGLEYTGELFF. The CDR3 DNA is TGTGCCAGCAGCCCCATGGGCCTAGAGTACACCGGGGAGCTGTTTTTT.

This clonotype has at least ten counts. The V and J genes are TRBV5-4 and TRBJ2-6; no clear D gene. Germline lookup yields CDR1 SGHNT and CDR2 YYREEE (reference sequence). Trimming left V 4 bases short and J 0 bases short, with 14 bases between. This CDR3 has 17 amino acids. The DNA for the CDR3 is TGTGCCAGCAGCCCTGACTTGACGGACTCTGGGGCCAACGTCCTGACTTTC. Translated, it gives CASSPDLTDSGANVLTF.

The V and J genes are TRBV20-1 and TRBJ2-1; D may be TRBD2 (6 bases). The CDR3 is 15 amino acids. CDR1 and CDR2 (germline): DFQATT, SNEGSKA (reference sequence). Trimming cost V 1 base and J 2 bases, with 12 bases left between them. As DNA, the CDR3 is TGCAGTGCTAGAGCATTGTGGGAGGCCTACAATGAGCAGTTCTTC. It encodes CSARALWEAYNEQFF.

This clonotype was detected many times. This chain uses TRBV9 with TRBJ2-7; D not certain. Per germline, CDR1 SGDLS and CDR2 YYNGEE. The ends were cut back, 4 bases at V and 5 bases at J, with 10 bases in the middle. The CDR3 extends over 12 amino acids. CDR3 DNA sequence: TGTGCCAGCAGCTCTAAGGATCACGAGCAGTACTTC. Amino acid sequence: CASSSKDHEQYF.

The sample holds a few counts of this clonotype. The chain has TRBV3-1 and TRBJ2-5; weak D call: TRBD2 (6 bases). The germline V and J ends were trimmed by 0 bases and 4 bases, with 15 bases remaining between them. Germline V gene sequence: CDR1 LGHDT, CDR2 YNNKEL (reference sequence). The CDR3 loop spans 16 amino acids. CDR3 loop: CASSQDGGLAAETQYF. CDR3 coding DNA: TGTGCCAGCAGCCAAGATGGAGGGCTAGCCGCAGAGACCCAGTACTTC.

This clonotype was seen a handful of times. This chain links TRBV20-1 with TRBJ2-5; a weak D match, TRBD1 (6 bases). Germline V gene lookup returns CDR1 DFQATT and CDR2 SNEGSKA (reference sequence). The CDR3 is made up of 13 amino acids. The ends were cut back, 5 bases at V and 1 base at J, with 11 bases in the middle. As DNA, the CDR3 is TGCAGTGCTCTCCGGGACACCCAAGAGACCCAGTACTTC. Translation: CSALRDTQETQYF.